These 19 T cell receptor beta chains share one sample of origin, sequenced in a study of tumor and adjacent non-tumor tissue in lung cancer. No cell sorting was done before RNA was extracted from the tissue. Three rounds of nested PCR, following a modified ARM-PCR protocol, produced the TCRbeta library. TCRdb independently ran MiXCR on the multiplex PCR reads; one entry per CDR3 protein. The sample contains fewer than 80,000 distinct CDR3 sequences, less than 75% of which appear only once. Sequences were obtained from lung tumor tissue. The origin of the receptors is a woman in her 70s with non-small cell lung cancer.

About this clonotype: The junction shows a germline mismatch at one end, possibly a read error. This chain uses TRBV11-2 with TRBJ2-3; D gene uncertain. This CDR3 contains 15 residues. Germline CDR1 is SGHAT and CDR2 is FQNNGV. The CDR3 DNA sequence: TGTGCCAGCAGTGTAGACCTCCTTGGCACAGATACGCAGTACTTT. It yields the protein CASSVDLLGTDTQYF.

Concerning this clonotype: Germline and junction disagree at one end, which may indicate a read error. The J gene is TRBJ1-4, the V gene TRBV5-6; 7 positions match TRBD1. The CDR3 runs 15 residues. Germline lookup yields CDR1 SGHDT and CDR2 YYEEEE. The CDR3 loop is CAISSEGGDDAKLFF. CDR3 DNA: TGTGCCATCAGCTCTGAAGGGGGCGATGATGCAAAACTGTTTTTT.

With regard to this clonotype: Germline and junction disagree at one end, which may indicate a read error. V and J are TRBV4-1 and TRBJ1-2; D may be TRBD1 (5 bases). CDR1 MGHRA and CDR2 YSYEKL come from the germline V gene. The CDR3 totals 14 residues. The CDR3 nucleotides read TGCGCCAGCAGCCAAGAGCGGCAGGGCTATGGCTGCGCCTTC. Its protein is CASSQERQGYGCAF.

Details on this clonotype: The junction shows a germline mismatch at one end, possibly a read error. The chain carries TRBV29-1 and TRBJ2-7, with a tentative D call TRBD1 (5 bases). The CDR3 sequence is 13 residues long. Germline assignment: CDR1 SQVTM and CDR2 ANQGSEA. The CDR3 here is CRVRGSTSYEQYF. CDR3 in DNA: TGCAGGGTTAGGGGTAGCACCTCCTACGAGCAATACTTC.

This clonotype was observed at least ten times. The V and J genes are TRBV6-5 and TRBJ2-7, with D possibly matching TRBD2 (5 bases). V was cut by 0 bases and J by 7 bases, with 10 bases left in between. The CDR3 contains 13 residues. Germline CDR1 MNHEY, CDR2 SVGAGI. The CDR3 protein is CASSYSPPGEQYF. As DNA, the CDR3 is TGTGCCAGCAGTTACTCTCCCCCGGGGGAGCAGTACTTC.

Regarding this clonotype: At one boundary the junction diverges from the germline segment, which might be a read error. The chain carries TRBV7-8 and TRBJ2-5; TRBD2 might be the D (6 bases). Germline CDR1 and CDR2: SGHVS and FQNEAQ. This CDR3 comprises 14 residues. The CDR3 spells CVSSLASAKETQYF. The DNA of the CDR3 is TGTGTCAGCAGCCTGGCTAGCGCCAAAGAGACCCAGTACTTC.

In the case of this clonotype: Since a much larger clone is just one base distant, this may be a read error. The J gene is TRBJ2-7, the V gene TRBV7-8; D is tentatively TRBD1 or TRBD2 (5 bases each). This CDR3 comprises 14 residues. V lost 4 bases and J 3 bases, leaving 13 bases between the germline ends. CDR1 is SGHVS and CDR2 is FQNEAQ in the germline V gene. The CDR3 loop reads CASSSIGTYYEQYF. The CDR3 nucleotides read TGTGCCAGCAGCTCAATCGGGACCTACTACGAGCAGTACTTC. Drawing the rest from reference TRBV7-8 and TRBJ2-7, the complete variable domain is GAGVSQSPRYKVAKRGQDVALRCDPISGHVSLFWYQQALGQGPEFLTYFQNEAQLDKSGLPSDRFFAERPEGSVSTLKIQRTQQEDSAVYLCASSSIGTYYEQYFGPGTRLTVT.

This clonotype was seen once. The rearrangement joins TRBV4-2 to TRBJ1-2; D gene unclear. The germline gives CDR1 LGHNA, CDR2 YNFKEQ. The CDR3 covers 15 residues. V shed 11 bases and J shed 4 bases, with 23 bases lying between them. CDR3 region: CAGSPRDEGFYGYTF. The CDR3 DNA sequence: TGTGCCGGTAGCCCACGAGACGAGGGTTTCTATGGCTACACCTTC.

The chain joins TRBV11-1 to TRBJ2-7; D is possibly TRBD1 (6 bases). The CDR3 covers 15 residues. V lost 7 bases and J 8 bases, leaving 24 bases between the germline ends. Germline-derived CDR1 and CDR2 are SGHAT and FQDESV (reference sequence). The CDR3 region is CASIALTATRDKQYF. CDR3 nucleotide sequence: TGTGCCAGCATCGCCCTTACGGCGACGAGGGACAAGCAGTACTTC.

Turning to this clonotype: Since no conserved phenylalanine or tryptophan closes the CDR3, a read error is the likely cause. The DNA is left out, because the CDR3 cannot be placed on it with certainty; the CDR3 is given as TCRdb lists it. This sequence joins TRBV11-1 and TRBJ2-1; the table's D call, TRBD2, has no DNA check behind it. The germline V gene has CDR1 SGHAT and CDR2 FQDESV (reference sequence). The CDR3 length is 15 residues, termini included. CDR3 residues: CASSPRTSSYNEQFL.

To note about this clonotype: The junction does not match germline at one end; this may be a read error. This chain joins TRBV5-1 and TRBJ2-7; TRBD2 might be the D (5 bases). Germline CDR1 SGHRS, CDR2 YFSETQ. This CDR3 region has 16 residues. CDR3 sequence (DNA): TGCGCCAGCAGCTTGGAAGGGCAGGCTAGCTCCTACGAGCAGTGCTTC. The encoded protein is CASSLEGQASSYEQCF.

Concerning this clonotype: The junction does not match germline at one end; this may be a read error. The V call is TRBV5-6, the J call TRBJ2-7, with TRBD2 matching 7 bases. The germline V gene has CDR1 SGHDT and CDR2 YYEEEE. The CDR3 is made up of 15 amino acids. The CDR3 here is CTSSPWRESIYEQYF. The CDR3 DNA reads TGTACCAGCAGCCCTTGGCGGGAGTCGATTTACGAACAGTACTTC.

Worth noting for this clonotype: An end of the junction does not agree with germline; a read error may underlie this. The chain couples TRBV29-1 to TRBJ2-1, with TRBD1 identical over 9 bases. In germline, CDR1 is SQVTM, CDR2 ANQGSEA. The CDR3 runs 15 residues. In DNA form, the CDR3 reads TGCGGCGTTGCTATAGAGACAGGGGGTTACAATGAGCAGTTCTTC. Protein product: CGVAIETGGYNEQFF.

Points on this clonotype: A junction boundary mismatches the germline segment, possibly from a read error. The chain is built from TRBV20-1 and TRBJ2-3; 8 nucleotides agree with TRBD2. CDR1 is DFQATT and CDR2 is SNEGSKA in the germline V gene (reference sequence). This CDR3 is built from 15 residues. CDR3 nucleotide sequence: TGCAGTGCCAGCGGGACTAGAGAAATCTCAGATACGCAATATTTT. It encodes CSASGTREISDTQYF.

Turning to this clonotype: Germline is not matched at one junction end, which may reflect a read error. The chain is built from TRBV6-5 and TRBJ2-1, with D uncertain. The CDR3 is 15 amino acids. The germline V gene encodes CDR1 MNHEY and CDR2 SVGAGI. The CDR3 protein is CASSRRLSGYNEKFF. CDR3 DNA: TGTGCCAGCAGTCGACGGCTAAGTGGCTACAATGAGAAGTTCTTC.

Regarding this clonotype: The germline gene is not matched at one end of the junction; a read error may be the cause. The chain uses TRBV11-2 and TRBJ2-7; no firm D call. The CDR3 runs 12 residues. Germline values: CDR1 SGHAT, CDR2 FQNNGV. CDR3 in DNA: TGTGCCAGGAGCTCCGCCTCCTACGAGCAGTACTTC. It specifies CARSSASYEQYF. The whole variable domain, remainder taken from reference TRBV11-2 and TRBJ2-7, is EAGVAQSPRYKIIEKRQSVAFWCNPISGHATLYWYQQILGQGPKLLIQFQNNGVVDDSQLPKDRFSAERLKGVDSTLKIQPAKLEDSAVYLCARSSASYEQYFGPGTRLTVT.

As to this clonotype: The junction differs from germline at one of its ends, possibly a read error. V is TRBV6-5 and J is TRBJ2-7; no definite D call. CDR1 and CDR2 (germline): MNHEY, SVGAGI. The CDR3 length is 14 residues. CDR3 in amino acids: CVSTLSFRSYEQYF. The DNA for the CDR3 is TGTGTCAGCACCCTAAGCTTTCGCTCCTACGAGCAGTACTTC.

This clonotype was detected once. A much larger clone sits a single nucleotide away, making a read error possible. This rearrangement joins TRBV7-9 to TRBJ2-7; D tentatively reads TRBD1 or TRBD2 (6 bases each). The CDR3 extends over 14 amino acids. V was clipped by 4 bases and J by 6 bases, with 16 bases between them. The V gene's germline CDR1 is SEHNR and CDR2 FQNEAQ (reference sequence). This chain's CDR3 is CASSYRDGGCEQYF. CDR3 nucleotide sequence: TGTGCCAGCAGCTACCGGGACGGGGGCTGCGAGCAGTACTTC.

About this clonotype itself: Given a much more abundant clone one base away, this may be a read error. This chain links TRBV6-2 or TRBV6-3 with TRBJ2-7; D is unclear. CDR3 size: 11 residues. The germline V gene has CDR1 MNHEY and CDR2 SVGEGT. The CDR3 DNA reads as TGTGCCAGCGGTTACTTATACGAGCAGCACTTC. This sequence encodes CASGYLYEQHF.